The 14 T cell receptor beta chains presented below share a single source sample, sequenced in a study of graft-versus-host responses after intestinal transplantation. Plated together were roughly 200,000 CFSE-labeled responder cells and roughly 200,000 irradiated, violet-dye-labeled stimulator cells. Method: immunoSEQ multiplex PCR; TCRdb's copy keeps in-frame clones and lacks some. The data show 6,000 to 8,500 clones, 30% to 35% seen once. The specimen comprised alloreactive CD8+ T cells from a mixed lymphocyte reaction culture, sampled before transplantation. Subset given: CFSE-low proliferating T cells sorted from roughly 6-day pre-transplant mixed lymphocyte reaction (GvH or HvG direction). The origin of the receptors is a human patient who was an organ donor for intestinal transplantation.

In this sample, this clone turned up once. The chain recombines TRBV10-1 with TRBJ2-7, with D maybe TRBD1 (5 bases). CDR1 WNHNN and CDR2 SYGVQD come from the germline V gene (reference sequence). The CDR3 totals 14 residues. Trimming removed 11 bases from V and 0 bases from J, with 17 bases in between. CDR3 sequence reads: CAGRRGDPSYEQYF. CDR3 DNA sequence: TGCGCCGGACGTAGGGGCGACCCCTCCTACGAGCAGTACTTC.

This clone has more than one count but fewer than ten. This chain links TRBV7-9 with TRBJ2-7; D gene unclear. Per germline, CDR1 SEHNR and CDR2 FQNEAQ (reference sequence). The ends were cut back, 5 bases at V and 6 bases at J, with 11 bases in the middle. CDR3 size: 12 residues. The CDR3 loop reads CASSLIYGEQYF. The CDR3 nucleotides read TGTGCCAGCAGCCTCATTTACGGCGAGCAGTACTTC.

The V call is TRBV6-8, the J call TRBJ1-1; no clear D gene. The germline gives CDR1 MNHGY, CDR2 SAAAGT. The CDR3 is 15 residues long. V shed 4 bases and J shed 4 bases, with 16 bases lying between them. CDR3 DNA: TGTGCCAGCAGTTTATTCCGGGCCCGGGGCACTGAAGCTTTCTTT. The encoded protein is CASSLFRARGTEAFF.

This chain connects TRBV5-6 to TRBJ1-5; no clear D. V lost 4 bases to trimming and J lost 4 bases, with 9 bases between them. Germline CDR1 and CDR2: SGHDT and YYEEEE. There are 13 residues in the CDR3. CDR3: CASSQTGNQPQHF. The DNA for the CDR3 is TGTGCCAGCAGCCAGACTGGGAATCAGCCCCAGCATTTT.

This clone was observed a single time. This rearrangement joins TRBV7-2 to TRBJ2-1, with TRBD2 identical over 8 bases. Germline V lookup: CDR1 SGHTA, CDR2 FQGNSA. The CDR3 sequence is 16 residues long. V shed 5 bases and J 4 bases; nucleotides not matched to a gene: 10. This chain's CDR3 is CASSLNSGIAYNEQFF. The CDR3 DNA reads as TGTGCCAGCAGCCTGAATAGCGGGATTGCGTACAATGAGCAGTTCTTC.

This CDR3 reads CASSLGTSSTGELFF. The CDR3 coding sequence is TGTGCCAGCAGCTTGGGGACTTCTTCCACCGGGGAGCTGTTTTTT. The chain joins TRBV5-5 to TRBJ2-2; TRBD2 is a possible D gene (5 bases). The CDR3 has 15 amino acids. The V end lost 0 bases, the J end lost 4 bases, and 10 bases lay between the germline ends. The germline V gene has CDR1 SGHKS and CDR2 YYEKEE (reference sequence).

The chain couples TRBV15 to TRBJ1-1; 9 bases agree with TRBD1. Germline V CDR1 and CDR2: LNHNV, YYDKDF (reference sequence). The CDR3 is 15 residues long. V trimming: 6 bases; J trimming: 3 bases; junction bases outside the gene matches: 8. The CDR3 coding sequence is TGTGCCACCAGGGGGACAGGGAGGTGGCACACTGAAGCTTTCTTT. Amino acid sequence: CATRGTGRWHTEAFF.

This clone was counted only a few times. This rearrangement joins TRBV5-4 to TRBJ2-7, with TRBD1 matching 9 bases. J was trimmed by 3 bases and V by 5 bases; bases with no gene match: 6. The CDR3 has 14 amino acids. From germline, CDR1 is SGHNT and CDR2 YYREEE (reference sequence). The CDR3 sequence is CASSETGGGYEQYF. As DNA, the CDR3 is TGTGCCAGCAGTGAGACAGGGGGTGGCTACGAGCAGTACTTC.

This clone is deemed medium-sized. The chain uses TRBV6-6 and TRBJ1-1, with D possibly matching TRBD1 (5 bases). Germline V gene sequence: CDR1 MNHNY, CDR2 SVGAGI (reference sequence). With 6 bases removed from V and 9 bases from J, the gap between germline ends came to 17 bases. CDR3 length: 13 amino acids. CDR3 residues: CASSLYSGLQAFF. For the CDR3, the DNA is TGTGCCAGCAGCCTCTACTCAGGGTTACAAGCTTTCTTT.

V is TRBV28 and J is TRBJ2-1; possibly TRBD1 for D (5 bases). Between the trimmed V and J ends, which lost 1 base and 4 bases, there was a span of 20 bases. Germline V CDR1 and CDR2: MDHEN, SYDVKM. There are 18 residues in the CDR3. Here the CDR3 DNA reads TGTGCCAGCAGTTTATTCTTGAATCAGGGCCCGTTTTACAATGAGCAGTTCTTC. It yields the protein CASSLFLNQGPFYNEQFF.

Judged by abundance, this clone is medium-sized. V usage is TRBV5-1 and J usage is TRBJ1-3; a weak D match, TRBD1 (5 bases). Trimming pared 1 base from V and 1 base from J, leaving 12 bases between. CDR3 length: 16 amino acids. Germline V gives CDR1 SGHRS, CDR2 YFSETQ. This chain's CDR3 is CASSLRPRVSGNTIYF. The DNA of the CDR3 is TGCGCCAGCAGCTTGAGGCCCAGGGTGTCTGGAAACACCATATATTTT.

In its sample, this clone ranks as medium-sized. The chain joins TRBV9 to TRBJ2-7; 12 bases align to TRBD2. There are 15 residues in the CDR3. V lost 4 bases to trimming and J lost 3 bases; unmatched junction nucleotides: 5. CDR1 SGDLS and CDR2 YYNGEE come from the germline V gene. Here the CDR3 reads CASSPLAGGVYEQYF. CDR3 nucleotide sequence: TGTGCCAGCAGCCCCCTAGCGGGGGGGGTCTACGAGCAGTACTTC.

V is TRBV6-9 and J is TRBJ1-2; 8 nucleotides line up with TRBD1. CDR3 length equals 14 residues. Losses at the gene ends were 3 bases for V and 5 bases for J; bases not matched to a gene: 5. Germline loops: CDR1 MNHGY, CDR2 SVAAGI. The CDR3 is CASSYSRTGYGYTF. In DNA form, the CDR3 reads TGTGCCAGCAGTTACTCAAGGACAGGGTATGGCTACACCTTC.

This chain links TRBV5-1 with TRBJ2-1, with D hard to call. The CDR3 is 13 amino acids. The germline CDR1 and CDR2 sequences are SGHRS and YFSETQ. Deletions cut 0 bases from V and 6 bases from J, with 7 bases between. The CDR3 DNA sequence: TGCGCCAGCAGCTTGGCCGGTTTCAATGAGCAGTTCTTC. Translating gives CASSLAGFNEQFF. The full variable domain, completed using reference TRBV5-1 and TRBJ2-1, is KAGVTQTPRYLIKTRGQQVTLSCSPISGHRSVSWYQQTPGQGLQFLFEYFSETQRNKGNFPGRFSGRQFSNSRSEMNVSTLELGDSALYLCASSLAGFNEQFFGPGTRLTVL.